A single sample is the source of the 19 T cell receptor beta chains below, sequenced in a study of CD8+CD57+ T cells in acquired aplastic anemia (dated 2018 in TCRdb). Sequencing used an Illumina HiSeq 2000. Genomic DNA served as template for TCR beta VDJ combination and CDR3 sequence profiling. TCRdb reprocessing: public reads trimmed at Q25 with fastp, clones called with MiXCR, in-frame beta chains kept. Rows with one shared CDR3 protein collapse into an entry with the most common genes and DNA. The sample table shows a few hundred thousand distinct CDR3 sequences, and about 50% are seen once. The ten top clones hold under 1.5% of the sample. Patients chosen for sequencing had shown expansion of CD8+CD57+ cells by flow cytometry. Sequences were obtained from sorted CD4+, CD8+, or CD8+CD57+ T cells (not recorded which) from PBMCs. The receptors here all came from a human donor with aplastic anemia.

The chain couples TRBV4-2 to TRBJ2-7; 12 bases are shared with TRBD2. Germline assignment: CDR1 LGHNA and CDR2 YNFKEQ. V shed 0 bases, J shed 3 bases, and the junction held 6 bases outside the gene matches. This CDR3 spans 17 amino acids. The CDR3 DNA is TGTGCCAGCAGCCAAGATCGGCTAGCGGGAGGGAACTACGAGCAGTACTTC. It translates to CASSQDRLAGGNYEQYF.

The chain combines TRBV9 with TRBJ1-2; tentative D call: TRBD1 (5 bases). This CDR3 is 11 amino acids long. Looked up from germline, CDR1 is SGDLS and CDR2 is YYNGEE. Trimming cost V 2 bases and J 10 bases, with 9 bases left between them. CDR3 residues: CASSVSGFYTF. CDR3 in DNA: TGTGCCAGCAGCGTCTCAGGGTTCTACACCTTC.

The chain is built from TRBV7-2 and TRBJ2-1, with D perhaps TRBD1 or TRBD2 (5 bases each). V was shortened by 3 bases and J by 8 bases, with 11 bases between the two germline ends. In germline, CDR1 is SGHTA, CDR2 FQGNSA. The CDR3 covers 13 residues. The CDR3 region is CASSLGPGDEQFF. CDR3 DNA sequence: TGTGCCAGCAGCTTGGGACCCGGGGATGAGCAGTTCTTC.

The table lists this clonotype with a few counts. V is TRBV9 and J is TRBJ2-1; tentative D call: TRBD2 (5 bases). The CDR3 extends over 12 amino acids. Trimming took off 0 bases at V and 7 bases at J, with 5 bases between the two ends. Germline CDR1 reads SGDLS; CDR2 reads YYNGEE. CDR3 protein: CASSVVANEQFF. CDR3 coding DNA: TGTGCCAGCAGCGTAGTAGCGAATGAGCAGTTCTTC.

The rearrangement uses TRBV29-1 and TRBJ2-5; D ambiguous. This CDR3 spans 12 amino acids. V gave up 4 bases and J gave up 3 bases, with 9 bases separating them. Germline assignment: CDR1 SQVTM and CDR2 ANQGSEA. CDR3 sequence (DNA): TGCAGCGTTGTGAGCCTGGAAGAGACCCAGTACTTC. Translation: CSVVSLEETQYF.

This clonotype appeared once. As the CDR3 is not closed by the conserved phenylalanine or tryptophan, this likely results from a read error. This sequence joins TRBV20-1 and TRBJ2-5; D might be TRBD2 (7 bases). The CDR3 covers 15 residues. Germline V gives CDR1 DFQATT, CDR2 SNEGSKA (reference sequence). Deletions cut 3 bases from V and 5 bases from J, with 19 bases between. CDR3: CSARLGGAFPETQYC. DNA of the CDR3: TGCAGTGCTAGGTTAGGGGGGGCTTTCCCTGAGACCCAGTACTGC.

A note on this clonotype: The CDR3 carries no conserved terminal phenylalanine or tryptophan, so it likely arises from a read error. The chain carries TRBV7-9 and TRBJ1-6, with D uncertain. The CDR3 has 14 amino acids. V lost 5 bases to trimming and J lost 10 bases, with 15 bases between them. Germline V lookup: CDR1 SEHNR, CDR2 FQNEAQ (reference sequence). The chain's CDR3 is CASSQTYHNSPLHV. CDR3 coding DNA: TGTGCCAGCAGCCAAACCTATCACAACTCACCCCTCCACGTT.

This clonotype came up a few times. The chain couples TRBV5-4 to TRBJ2-7; D gene unclear. Per germline, CDR1 SGHNT and CDR2 YYREEE (reference sequence). This CDR3 has 14 residues. V lost 0 bases, J lost 2 bases, and 9 bases lay in between. The CDR3 nucleotides read TGTGCCAGCAGCTTGGGTCACGGCACCTACGAGCAGTACTTC. Translation gives CASSLGHGTYEQYF.

There are many counts of this clonotype. The chain recombines TRBV6-5 with TRBJ1-2, with D perhaps TRBD1 (6 bases). CDR1 MNHEY and CDR2 SVGAGI come from the germline V gene. The V and J ends lost 6 bases and 0 bases respectively, with 17 bases between them. The CDR3 runs to 16 residues. The DNA of the CDR3 is TGTGCCAGCAGACCAACTAGACAGGCAGCTAACTATGGCTACACCTTC. Its translation: CASRPTRQAANYGYTF.

The chain joins TRBV7-6 to TRBJ2-7; D is possibly TRBD2 (7 bases). Germline V gene data show CDR1 as SGHVS and CDR2 as FNYEAQ. V dropped 1 base and J dropped 6 bases, with 13 bases sitting between them. The CDR3 has 14 residues. Here the CDR3 reads CASSLVTGRGEQYF. CDR3 DNA: TGTGCCAGCAGCTTAGTTACAGGGAGGGGCGAGCAGTACTTC.

As DNA, the CDR3 is TGTGCCAGCAGCGGGACCTCCGAGCAGTACTTC. Translation: CASSGTSEQYF. The chain joins TRBV7-8 to TRBJ2-7, with D perhaps matching TRBD1 or TRBD2 (5 bases each). V was trimmed by 5 bases and J by 6 bases, leaving 8 bases between them. CDR1 is SGHVS and CDR2 is FQNEAQ in the germline V gene. The CDR3 is 11 amino acids.

The rearrangement uses TRBV19 and TRBJ2-3; D not certain. Trimming cost V 0 bases and J 4 bases, with 11 bases left between them. The CDR3 length is 15 residues. Germline CDR1 and CDR2: LNHDA and SQIVND (reference sequence). The CDR3 loop reads CASSIDHGSSDTQYF. The CDR3 nucleotides read TGTGCCAGTAGTATAGATCATGGCAGCTCAGATACGCAGTATTTT. The full variable domain, with the rest looked up from reference TRBV19 and TRBJ2-3, is DGGITQSPKYLFRKEGQNVTLSCEQNLNHDAMYWYRQDPGQGLRLIYYSQIVNDFQKGDIAEGYSVSREKKESFPLTVTSAQKNPTAFYLCASSIDHGSSDTQYFGPGTRLTVL.

This clonotype was observed at least ten times. J is TRBJ2-1 and V is TRBV12-3 or TRBV12-4; TRBD1 agrees at 7 bases. This CDR3 has 14 amino acids. J lost 5 bases, V lost 6 bases, and 7 bases had no gene match. CDR3 DNA sequence: TGTGCCAGCAGGCAGGACAGGTTCCACAATGAGCAGTTCTTC. This gives the protein CASRQDRFHNEQFF.

Ten or more counts support this clonotype. The chain has TRBV5-1 and TRBJ1-6; possible D gene TRBD1, 5 bases. V was trimmed by 8 bases and J by 5 bases, leaving 20 bases between them. This CDR3 is 16 amino acids long. Per germline, CDR1 SGHRS and CDR2 YFSETQ. The CDR3, as DNA: TGCGCCAGTAGCAGGGAGGGACTACAAAATAATTCACCCCTCCACTTT. This codes for CASSREGLQNNSPLHF.

The chain employs TRBV7-3 and TRBJ2-5, with 8 bases lining up with TRBD2. The CDR3 length is 15 residues. The V gene's germline CDR1 is SGHTA and CDR2 FQGTGA. J gave up 4 bases and V 6 bases, and 10 bases lay outside the gene matches. CDR3 loop: CASRSSGGVGETQYF. DNA of the CDR3: TGTGCCAGCAGATCCTCCGGGGGGGTTGGAGAGACCCAGTACTTC.

This clonotype was detected ten times or more. The J gene is TRBJ2-7, the V gene TRBV5-1; D assignment may be TRBD1 or TRBD2 (5 bases each). Per the germline V gene, CDR1 is SGHRS and CDR2 is YFSETQ. This CDR3 spans 16 amino acids. V was trimmed by 4 bases and J by 2 bases, leaving 19 bases between them. CDR3 coding DNA: TGCGCCAGCAGCCCGGGACCGCTTGATGGCACCTACGAGCAGTACTTC. It codes for CASSPGPLDGTYEQYF.

The chain carries TRBV24-1 and TRBJ1-6; D unresolved. The V and J ends lost 5 bases and 8 bases respectively, with 30 bases between them. The CDR3 has 20 amino acids. CDR1 and CDR2 (germline): KGHDR, SFDVKD. CDR3 protein: CATSGNPDSQTAICDSPLHF. The CDR3 DNA reads as TGTGCCACCAGTGGAAACCCGGACTCACAGACGGCCATATGTGATTCACCCCTCCACTTT.

In this sample, this clonotype turned up many times. The chain has TRBV4-2 and TRBJ1-1; D gene uncertain. The germline gives CDR1 LGHNA, CDR2 YNFKEQ. The CDR3 covers 13 residues. Trimming stripped 1 base from V and 4 bases from J, with 7 bases between. DNA of the CDR3: TGTGCCAGCAGCCAAGGACTCCGCACTGAAGCTTTCTTT. Protein: CASSQGLRTEAFF.

V is TRBV20-1 and J is TRBJ2-3, with 11 bases aligning to TRBD2. The CDR3 runs 14 residues. CDR1 is DFQATT and CDR2 is SNEGSKA in the germline V gene (reference sequence). V was pared by 3 bases and J by 6 bases, with 5 bases of the junction left unmatched. CDR3 DNA sequence: TGCAGTGCTAGTAGCGGGGGGGTTGGTGATACGCAGTATTTT. It codes for CSASSGGVGDTQYF.